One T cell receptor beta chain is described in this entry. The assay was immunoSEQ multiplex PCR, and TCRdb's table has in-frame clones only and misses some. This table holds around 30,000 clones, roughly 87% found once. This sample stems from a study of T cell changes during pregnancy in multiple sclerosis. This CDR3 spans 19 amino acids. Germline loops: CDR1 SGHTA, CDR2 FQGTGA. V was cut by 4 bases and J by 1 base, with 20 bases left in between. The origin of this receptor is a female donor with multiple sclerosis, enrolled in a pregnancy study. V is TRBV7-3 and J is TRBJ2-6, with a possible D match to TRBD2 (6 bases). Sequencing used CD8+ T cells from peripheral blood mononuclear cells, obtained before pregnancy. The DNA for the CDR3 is TGTGCCAGCAGCTCGGGGAGACCGGGGGTACATTCTGGGGCCAACGTCCTGACTTTC. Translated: CASSSGRPGVHSGANVLTF.